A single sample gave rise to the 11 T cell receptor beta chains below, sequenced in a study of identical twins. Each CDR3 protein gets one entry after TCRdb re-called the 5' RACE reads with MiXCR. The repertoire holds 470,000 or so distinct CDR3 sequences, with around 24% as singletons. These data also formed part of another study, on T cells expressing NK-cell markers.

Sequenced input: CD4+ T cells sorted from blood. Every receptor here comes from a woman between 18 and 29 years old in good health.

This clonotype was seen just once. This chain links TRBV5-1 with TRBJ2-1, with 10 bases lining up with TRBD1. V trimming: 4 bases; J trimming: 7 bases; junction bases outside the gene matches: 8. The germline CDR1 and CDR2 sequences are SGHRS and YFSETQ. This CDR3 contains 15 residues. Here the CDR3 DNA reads TGCGCCAGCAGCAATGCCGGGACAGGGGTAAATGAGCAGTTCTTC. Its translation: CASSNAGTGVNEQFF.

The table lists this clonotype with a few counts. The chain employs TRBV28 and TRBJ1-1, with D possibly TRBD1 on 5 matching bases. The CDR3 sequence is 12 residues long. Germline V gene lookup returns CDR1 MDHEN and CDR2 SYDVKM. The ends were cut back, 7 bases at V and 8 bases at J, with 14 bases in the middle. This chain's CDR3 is CASKLGVAEAFF. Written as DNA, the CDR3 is TGTGCCAGCAAACTAGGGGTAGCCGAAGCTTTCTTT.

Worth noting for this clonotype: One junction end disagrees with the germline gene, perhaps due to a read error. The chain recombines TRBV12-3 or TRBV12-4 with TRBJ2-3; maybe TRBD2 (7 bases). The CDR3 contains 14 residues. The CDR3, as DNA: TGTGCCACCAGTGGAGGGGGGGCCAGGGATACGCAGTATTTT. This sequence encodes CATSGGGARDTQYF.

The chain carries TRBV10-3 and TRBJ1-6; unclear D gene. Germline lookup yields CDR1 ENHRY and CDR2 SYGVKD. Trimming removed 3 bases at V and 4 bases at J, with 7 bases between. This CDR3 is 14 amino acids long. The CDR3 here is CAISDKGYNSPLHF. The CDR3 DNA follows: TGTGCCATCAGTGACAAGGGTTATAATTCACCCCTCCACTTT.

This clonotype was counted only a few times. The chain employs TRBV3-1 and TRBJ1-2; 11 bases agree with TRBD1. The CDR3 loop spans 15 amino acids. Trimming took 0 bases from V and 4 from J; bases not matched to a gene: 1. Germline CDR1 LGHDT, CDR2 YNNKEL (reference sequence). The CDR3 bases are TGTGCCAGCAGCCAAGAGGGGACAGGGGGCTATGGCTACACCTTC. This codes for CASSQEGTGGYGYTF.

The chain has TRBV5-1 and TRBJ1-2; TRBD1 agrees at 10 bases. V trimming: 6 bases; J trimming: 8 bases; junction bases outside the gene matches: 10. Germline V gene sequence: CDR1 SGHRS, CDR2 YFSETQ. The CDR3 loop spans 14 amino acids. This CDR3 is CASNSGTGEMGYTF. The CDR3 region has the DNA TGCGCCAGCAATTCCGGGACAGGGGAGATGGGCTACACCTTC.

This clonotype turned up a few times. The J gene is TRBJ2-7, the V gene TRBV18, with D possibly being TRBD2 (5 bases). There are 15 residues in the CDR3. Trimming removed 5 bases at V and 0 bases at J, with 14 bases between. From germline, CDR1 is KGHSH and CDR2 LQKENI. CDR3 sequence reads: CASSGQAGSSYEQYF. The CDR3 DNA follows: TGTGCCAGCTCAGGCCAGGCGGGTAGCTCCTACGAGCAGTACTTC.

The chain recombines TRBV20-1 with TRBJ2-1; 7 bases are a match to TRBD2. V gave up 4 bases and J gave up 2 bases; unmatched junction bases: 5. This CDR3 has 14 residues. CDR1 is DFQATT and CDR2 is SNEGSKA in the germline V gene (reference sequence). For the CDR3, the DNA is TGCAGTGCTATTAGCGCGGGAGCCTACAATGAGCAGTTCTTC. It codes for CSAISAGAYNEQFF.

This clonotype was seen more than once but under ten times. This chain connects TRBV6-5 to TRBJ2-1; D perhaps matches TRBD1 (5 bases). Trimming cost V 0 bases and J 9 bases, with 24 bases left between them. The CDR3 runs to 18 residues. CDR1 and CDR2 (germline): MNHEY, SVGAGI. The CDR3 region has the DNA TGTGCCAGCAGTTACTCGGGAATCCGGACATCCACCTGGGGTGAGCAGTTCTTC. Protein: CASSYSGIRTSTWGEQFF.

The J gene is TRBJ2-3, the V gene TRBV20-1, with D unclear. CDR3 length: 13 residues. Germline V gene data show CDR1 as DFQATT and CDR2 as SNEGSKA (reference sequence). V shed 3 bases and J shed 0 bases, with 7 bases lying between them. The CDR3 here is CSASHTSTDTQYF. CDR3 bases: TGCAGTGCTAGTCATACTAGCACAGATACGCAGTATTTT.

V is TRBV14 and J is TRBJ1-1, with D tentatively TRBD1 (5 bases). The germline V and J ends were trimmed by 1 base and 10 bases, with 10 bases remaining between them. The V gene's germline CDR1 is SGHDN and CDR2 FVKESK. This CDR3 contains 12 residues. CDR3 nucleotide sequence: TGTGCCAGCAGCCAAGCAGGGATTGCAGCTTTCTTT. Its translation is CASSQAGIAAFF. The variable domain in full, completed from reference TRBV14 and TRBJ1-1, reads EAGVTQFPSHSVIEKGQTVTLRCDPISGHDNLYWYRRVMGKEIKFLLHFVKESKQDESGMPNNRFLAERTGGTYSTLKVQPAELEDSGVYFCASSQAGIAAFFGQGTRLTVV.